The sequence of this T cell receptor beta chain was determined in a study of blood T cell repertoires in COVID-19 (dated by TCRdb to about 2020). A note on the overall study: The collaborator samples originated in the United States, Italy and Spain and spanned the acute and convalescent phases of COVID-19. The material from the prospective study consisted of cDNA or gDNA derived from T cells, B-cell-depleted T cells, or PBMCs. Subjects who had been exposed to COVID-19, were actively infected with it, or had recovered from it provided the deeply sampled blood TCRbeta repertoires that made up the dataset. The repertoires were released in a freely available public database intended as a resource for research on the immune response to SARS-CoV-2. Samples were obtained from the ongoing ImmuneRACE study (first 160 participants) and from 1,254 subjects provided by 6 global collaborators. The sample metadata nearly always contained a de-identified subject ID, COVID-19 status, age in years and sex. Where available, HLA class I and class II types were taken from metadata supplied by the sample provider and were not determined by assay-based typing.

The collaborating institutions used their own protocols to collect whole blood in K2EDTA tubes. Collaborator samples were shipped for TCRbeta analysis as frozen whole blood, isolated PBMCs, or DNA extracted from either sample type. From the cysteine up to the phenylalanine, the CDR3 has a length of 14 residues. CDR3 DNA only is kept here, 42 bases in frame from base 1. V is pruned by 6 bases and J by 5 bases, leaving 8 bases of the junction without a gene match. As encoded in the germline V gene, CDR1 is MNHEY while CDR2 is SVGAGI. Results and caveats for the whole study, not just this receptor: The amount of clinical and demographic metadata varied by source and participant and was provided uncurated.

On this clone itself: Its antigen target is currently unknown. Base-call qualities are not available, and no considerably larger clone is one nucleotide away.

TCRbeta CDR3 regions were amplified from genomic DNA by means of the immunoSEQ Assay, a bias-controlled multiplex PCR. From the authors' description of their analysis: The number of nucleated cells in each sample was estimated by amplification of reference gene primers within the assay. To quantify the absolute abundance of each unique TCRbeta CDR3 rearrangement, sequence reads were collapsed and filtered. For each sample, productive Simpson clonality was calculated by taking the square root of Simpson's diversity index across productive rearrangements. TCRdb holds this immuneACCESS table with in-frame rearrangements only. Some clones are missing; in checked studies, unresolved V genes explain under half, and the rest has no known cause. The V and J calls and clone size come from that table; D and trimming were worked out from the DNA. The sample includes over 300,000 clones, with about 86% observed a single time. Around 1.2% of the sample rests with the top ten.

This receptor was taken from a woman aged 45-65 years with acute or convalescent COVID-19. The sequenced sample was peripheral blood. The chain couples TRBV6-5 to TRBJ1-1; a stretch of 8 junction bases matches TRBD1. The sequenced DNA: TGTGCCAGCAGCCAAGACAGGGGAGAGACTGAAGCTTTCTTT. Translation gives CASSQDRGETEAFF.